This TCR beta chain was sequenced during a study of identical twins. Study outcomes and limitations: For monozygotic twins, models underestimated out-of-frame TCR alpha sharing.

Germline V lookup: CDR1 MGHRA, CDR2 YSYEKL. This CDR3 region has 16 residues. With 0 bases removed from V and 3 bases from J, the gap between germline ends came to 12 bases. One entry per CDR3 protein results from TCRdb running MiXCR on the 5' RACE reads. The sample records roughly 720,000 distinct CDR3 sequences, roughly 18% being singletons. A few counts support this clonotype. The antigen remains undetermined. The data were also submitted as part of a second study, on T cells expressing NK-cell markers. That report notes: It was sorted CD3+CD56-NKG2C+, CD3+CD56+NKG2C- and CD3+CD56+NKG2C+ T cells that provided the TCR beta repertoires.

Sequencing was done on a sample of PBMCs. The genes are TRBV4-1 and TRBJ1-3; D is unclear. This sequence originates from a woman aged 18-35 years in good health. Here the CDR3 reads CASSQEGLVGGNTIYF. The CDR3 DNA reads as TGCGCCAGCAGCCAAGAAGGACTTGTCGGTGGAAACACCATATATTTT.